Each of the 11 T cell receptor beta chains below was sequenced from the same sample in a study of human T cells and chemical hapten exposure. TCRdb reprocessed the RACE reads via MiXCR and lists one record per CDR3 protein. The sample lists about 82,000 distinct CDR3 sequences, 10% to 15% occurring once. The time point here: patch test 3, about 24 weeks after DPC sensitization. As to treatment: therapeutic diphenylcyclopropenone sensitization with weekly scalp DPC. The material was whole blood, obtained in connection with sensitization to the hapten diphenylcyclopropenone (DPC). These receptors were collected from a woman between 50 and 59 years old with alopecia areata. Some clones in this sample may be carry-over from other donors' samples.

This clonotype was found a few times. J is TRBJ1-2 and V is TRBV20-1; TRBD1 is a possible D gene (6 bases). Per the germline V gene, CDR1 is DFQATT and CDR2 is SNEGSKA (reference sequence). The CDR3 is 13 residues long. V was cut by 0 bases and J by 3 bases, with 8 bases left in between. CDR3 sequence reads: CSAREGGDYGYTF. The DNA of the CDR3 is TGCAGTGCTAGAGAAGGGGGTGACTATGGCTACACCTTC.

This clonotype was detected ten times or more. J is TRBJ2-5 and V is TRBV25-1; D is tentatively TRBD1 or TRBD2 (5 bases each). The CDR3 extends over 16 amino acids. Germline assignment: CDR1 MGHDK and CDR2 SYGVNS. Trimming left V 0 bases short and J 1 base short, with 12 bases between. This chain's CDR3 is CASSEYSGRTQETQYF. The CDR3 DNA reads as TGTGCCAGCAGTGAATATTCGGGACGTACCCAAGAGACCCAGTACTTC.

This clonotype occurred a few times. The chain has TRBV7-9 and TRBJ2-7, with 9 bases that match TRBD1. The germline V gene encodes CDR1 SEHNR and CDR2 FQNEAQ (reference sequence). J lost 3 bases, V lost 4 bases, and 10 bases had no gene match. The CDR3 is 16 residues long. The CDR3 is CASSSLMGTGFYEQYF. DNA of the CDR3: TGTGCCAGCAGCTCACTCATGGGGACAGGGTTCTACGAGCAGTACTTC.

This clonotype was counted ten times or more. This chain joins TRBV5-1 and TRBJ1-4; D uncertain. Trimming left V 0 bases short and J 0 bases short, with 9 bases between. Germline CDR1 SGHRS, CDR2 YFSETQ. The CDR3 runs 16 residues. CDR3 nucleotide sequence: TGCGCCAGCAGCTTGGGACCGGCCACAACTAATGAAAAACTGTTTTTT. It specifies CASSLGPATTNEKLFF. The full variable domain, in which reference TRBV5-1 and TRBJ1-4 provide the parts outside the CDR3, is KAGVTQTPRYLIKTRGQQVTLSCSPISGHRSVSWYQQTPGQGLQFLFEYFSETQRNKGNFPGRFSGRQFSNSRSEMNVSTLELGDSALYLCASSLGPATTNEKLFFGSGTQLSVL.

The chain couples TRBV30 to TRBJ1-4; no clear D gene. V lost 2 bases and J lost 8, with 9 bases in between. CDR1 and CDR2 (germline): GTSNPN, SVGIG (reference sequence). The CDR3 extends over 12 amino acids. The CDR3 DNA follows: TGTGCCTGGAGTCTATCTGGAGAAAAACTGTTTTTT. As protein: CAWSLSGEKLFF.

The chain couples TRBV20-1 to TRBJ1-6; a weak D match, TRBD1 (5 bases). Trimming cost V 6 bases and J 0 bases, with 12 bases left between them. Germline assignment: CDR1 DFQATT and CDR2 SNEGSKA (reference sequence). CDR3 length equals 15 residues. The CDR3 loop is CSAGLDSSYNSPLHF. Here the CDR3 DNA reads TGCAGTGCAGGATTAGACAGCTCCTATAATTCACCCCTCCACTTT.

This clonotype was seen repeatedly, ten times or more. V is TRBV20-1 and J is TRBJ2-1; 7 bases align to TRBD2. V gave up 1 base and J gave up 0 bases; unmatched junction bases: 3. This CDR3 has 15 amino acids. The V gene's germline CDR1 is DFQATT and CDR2 SNEGSKA (reference sequence). DNA for the CDR3: TGCAGTGCTAGAGGGGGAGGGAGCTCCTACAATGAGCAGTTCTTC. This translates into CSARGGGSSYNEQFF.

This clonotype appeared many times. This chain uses TRBV11-2 with TRBJ2-1, with 9 nucleotides matching TRBD2. CDR1 and CDR2 from the germline V gene are SGHAT and FQNNGV. V gave up 2 bases and J gave up 4 bases; unmatched junction bases: 9. CDR3 size: 17 residues. CDR3: CASSLIGSGSLYNEQFF. The DNA for the CDR3 is TGTGCCAGCAGCTTAATCGGTAGCGGGAGTTTGTACAATGAGCAGTTCTTC.

V and J are TRBV4-1 and TRBJ2-7; 14 bases are a match to TRBD2. The CDR3 totals 16 residues. V shed 4 bases and J 2 bases; nucleotides not matched to a gene: 4. Per germline, CDR1 MGHRA and CDR2 YSYEKL. The CDR3 reads CASSPLGLAGAYEQYF. Here the CDR3 DNA reads TGCGCCAGCAGCCCTCTGGGACTAGCGGGAGCCTACGAGCAGTACTTC.

This clonotype was observed a handful of times. J is TRBJ1-5 and V is TRBV18; 9 positions match TRBD1. Germline values: CDR1 KGHSH, CDR2 LQKENI. V shed 5 bases, J shed 4 bases, and the junction held 0 bases outside the gene matches. The length of the CDR3 is 13 residues. Here the CDR3 DNA reads TGTGCCAGCTCAGGACAGGGGAATCAGCCCCAGCATTTT. It codes for CASSGQGNQPQHF.

The chain uses TRBV4-2 and TRBJ1-3; D possibly corresponds to TRBD1 (6 bases). CDR3 length: 17 amino acids. With 0 bases removed from V and 0 bases from J, the gap between germline ends came to 12 bases. The germline gives CDR1 LGHNA, CDR2 YNFKEQ. CDR3 DNA: TGTGCCAGCAGCCAAGATTTGGGGGGCAGCTCTGGAAACACCATATATTTT. It specifies CASSQDLGGSSGNTIYF.